This T cell receptor beta chain was retrieved from a study of cytotoxic CD8 clonotypes in ibrutinib-treated CLL. Study summary: Responses: some 25 partial, 2 complete; after median roughly 5.5 years, around 15 stayed remitted, around twelve progressed. Study-wide findings and caveats: Sustained-remission and progressing patients had unequal sampling times. Baseline levels of clonality went above those of age-matched healthy donors and moved with circulating CD8+ T-cell counts.

Investigators sought sequencing depths of between 1 in 200,000 and 1 in 1 million T cells. TCRdb keeps only in-frame clones here, not all; method: immunoSEQ multiplex PCR. The sample records tens of thousands of clones, 90% being singletons. V lost 6 bases to trimming and J lost 3 bases, with 17 bases between them. The germline gives CDR1 SQVTM, CDR2 ANQGSEA. This CDR3 is built from 14 residues. As for this clone: Its antigen remains unidentified.

The receptor was isolated from a human donor with chronic lymphocytic leukemia. The chain is built from TRBV29-1 and TRBJ1-1; TRBD1 is a possible D gene (6 bases). This specimen was PBMCs, taken after 12 months of ibrutinib treatment. The CDR3 loop reads CSVDKQGWDTEAFF. In nucleotides, the CDR3 is TGCAGCGTGGACAAACAGGGATGGGACACTGAAGCTTTCTTT.